A selection of T cell receptor beta chains follows, all from one sample in a study of identical twins. TCRdb analysed the 5' RACE reads with MiXCR anew, one entry per CDR3 protein. The data show 240,000 or so distinct CDR3 sequences, 5.5% to 7% seen once. The sample also formed part of further work on yellow fever vaccine responses in identical twins.

The sequencing sample was made of memory (CD45RO+) T cells sorted from blood. The receptors were gathered from a woman aged 18 to 35 in good health. Each CDR3 is given with its conserved first and last residue. Each record gives: CDR3 protein, CDR3 DNA, J gene, V gene, D gene, clone size. The D gene is left open where the match is weak. Expanded clones are given a class, and other clones once, few, many or no size at all.

cdr3_aa: CASSLGPGYNEQFF
cdr3_nt: TGTGCCAGCAGTCTAGGCCCGGGTTACAATGAGCAGTTCTTC
j_call: TRBJ2-1
v_call: TRBV12-3/TRBV12-4
d_call: -
clone_size: many

cdr3_aa: CASSTDGPYEQYF
cdr3_nt: TGTGCCAGCAGTACGGACGGCCCCTACGAGCAGTACTTC
j_call: TRBJ2-7
v_call: TRBV25-1
d_call: -
clone_size: few

cdr3_aa: CASSKGQGTNYGYTF
cdr3_nt: TGTGCCAGCAGCAAAGGACAGGGGACGAACTATGGCTACACCTTC
j_call: TRBJ1-2
v_call: TRBV6-1
d_call: TRBD1
clone_size: -

cdr3_aa: CSARDYGYTF
cdr3_nt: TGCAGTGCCCGGGACTATGGCTACACCTTC
j_call: TRBJ1-2
v_call: TRBV20-1
d_call: -
clone_size: -

cdr3_aa: CASSRAPDRGSSFYGYTF
cdr3_nt: TGTGCCAGCAGTAGAGCTCCCGACCGCGGGTCCTCTTTCTATGGCTACACCTTC
j_call: TRBJ1-2
v_call: TRBV2
d_call: -
clone_size: few

cdr3_aa: CASSERGPYEQYF
cdr3_nt: TGTGCCAGCAGTGAACGGGGCCCATACGAGCAGTACTTC
j_call: TRBJ2-7
v_call: TRBV6-1
d_call: -
clone_size: -

cdr3_aa: CASAHVAGGPDTQYF
cdr3_nt: TGTGCCAGCGCCCATGTAGCGGGGGGGCCAGATACGCAGTATTTT
j_call: TRBJ2-3
v_call: TRBV28
d_call: TRBD2
clone_size: -

cdr3_aa: CASSFTGQRQETQYF
cdr3_nt: TGTGCCAGCAGCTTCACCGGACAGAGACAAGAGACCCAGTACTTC
j_call: TRBJ2-5
v_call: TRBV5-5
d_call: -
clone_size: -

cdr3_aa: CSARRPDRGSPLHF
cdr3_nt: TGCAGTGCTAGAAGGCCCGACAGGGGTTCACCCCTCCACTTT
j_call: TRBJ1-6
v_call: TRBV20-1
d_call: TRBD1
clone_size: many

cdr3_aa: CASSLLDGYTF
cdr3_nt: TGTGCCAGCAGCCTCCTCGATGGCTACACCTTC
j_call: TRBJ1-2
v_call: TRBV5-4
d_call: -
clone_size: many

cdr3_aa: CASSYSASGYNEQFF
cdr3_nt: TGTGCCAGCAGTTACTCGGCTAGCGGGTATAATGAGCAGTTCTTC
j_call: TRBJ2-1
v_call: TRBV6-5
d_call: TRBD2
clone_size: few

cdr3_aa: CASRPGGASYGYTF
cdr3_nt: TGTGCCAGCAGACCAGGGGGCGCGAGCTATGGCTACACCTTC
j_call: TRBJ1-2
v_call: TRBV28
d_call: TRBD1
clone_size: few

cdr3_aa: CASSGQGTVEKLFF
cdr3_nt: TGTGCCAGCAGTGGACAGGGAACTGTTGAAAAACTGTTTTTT
j_call: TRBJ1-4
v_call: TRBV2
d_call: TRBD1
clone_size: few

cdr3_aa: CASSSLENEQFF
cdr3_nt: TGTGCCAGCAGCTCCCTGGAGAATGAGCAGTTCTTC
j_call: TRBJ2-1
v_call: TRBV5-5
d_call: -
clone_size: few

cdr3_aa: CSVPPRDSSYEQYF
cdr3_nt: TGCAGCGTCCCTCCCCGGGACAGCTCCTACGAGCAGTACTTC
j_call: TRBJ2-7
v_call: TRBV29-1
d_call: TRBD1
clone_size: many

cdr3_aa: CASSLRGVAEAFF
cdr3_nt: TGTGCCAGCAGTTTAAGGGGGGTAGCTGAAGCTTTCTTT
j_call: TRBJ1-1
v_call: TRBV27
d_call: -
clone_size: many

cdr3_aa: CSARDWRGNPYEQYF
cdr3_nt: TGCAGTGCTAGAGATTGGCGCGGCAACCCCTACGAGCAGTACTTC
j_call: TRBJ2-7
v_call: TRBV20-1
d_call: -
clone_size: few

cdr3_aa: CATSDFRTSGRGGNEQFF
cdr3_nt: TGTGCCACCAGTGATTTCAGGACTAGCGGGAGAGGAGGGAATGAACAGTTCTTC
j_call: TRBJ2-1
v_call: TRBV24-1
d_call: TRBD2
clone_size: many

cdr3_aa: CASSFGLAGGSEQFF
cdr3_nt: TGCGCCAGCAGCTTCGGACTAGCGGGAGGTTCTGAGCAGTTCTTC
j_call: TRBJ2-1
v_call: TRBV5-1
d_call: TRBD2
clone_size: -

cdr3_aa: CASSSPGKLNTEAFF
cdr3_nt: TGTGCCAGCAGTTCGCCGGGGAAACTAAACACTGAAGCTTTCTTT
j_call: TRBJ1-1
v_call: TRBV28
d_call: -
clone_size: few

cdr3_aa: CASSLIGKSANYGYTF
cdr3_nt: TGTGCCAGCAGCTTAATCGGGAAGTCAGCTAACTATGGCTACACCTTC
j_call: TRBJ1-2
v_call: TRBV7-2
d_call: -
clone_size: many

cdr3_aa: CASSLSGVGDEQFF
cdr3_nt: TGTGCCAGCAGCCTCAGCGGGGTGGGCGATGAGCAGTTCTTC
j_call: TRBJ2-1
v_call: TRBV2
d_call: TRBD2
clone_size: -

cdr3_aa: CASSYALGQGDQPQHF
cdr3_nt: TGTGCCAGCAGTTACGCCTTAGGACAGGGGGATCAGCCCCAGCATTTT
j_call: TRBJ1-5
v_call: TRBV6-5
d_call: TRBD1
clone_size: few

cdr3_aa: CASSQERPGLRKLFF
cdr3_nt: TGTGCCAGCAGCCAAGAGAGGCCCGGGCTTAGGAAACTGTTTTTT
j_call: TRBJ1-4
v_call: TRBV14
d_call: -
clone_size: few

cdr3_aa: CASSEALTLGYTF
cdr3_nt: TGTGCCAGCAGTGAAGCGCTTACCTTGGGCTACACCTTC
j_call: TRBJ1-2
v_call: TRBV2
d_call: -
clone_size: -

cdr3_aa: CASSIAGEGTDTQYF
cdr3_nt: TGTGCCAGCAGCATAGCGGGAGAGGGCACAGATACGCAGTATTTT
j_call: TRBJ2-3
v_call: TRBV6-4
d_call: TRBD2
clone_size: -

cdr3_aa: CASSDIGTSGSIYEQYF
cdr3_nt: TGTGCCAGCAGCGACATCGGGACTAGCGGGAGTATCTACGAGCAGTACTTC
j_call: TRBJ2-7
v_call: TRBV4-2
d_call: TRBD2
clone_size: many

cdr3_aa: CSWVSGNTIYF
cdr3_nt: TGCAGCTGGGTCAGTGGAAACACCATATATTTT
j_call: TRBJ1-3
v_call: TRBV29-1
d_call: -
clone_size: -

cdr3_aa: CAISESRTRNEQFF
cdr3_nt: TGTGCCATCAGTGAGTCGAGGACAAGAAATGAGCAGTTCTTC
j_call: TRBJ2-1
v_call: TRBV10-3
d_call: -
clone_size: many

cdr3_aa: CAISVGAGVTDTQYF
cdr3_nt: TGTGCCATCAGTGTGGGAGCGGGGGTCACAGATACGCAGTATTTT
j_call: TRBJ2-3
v_call: TRBV10-3
d_call: TRBD2
clone_size: few

cdr3_aa: CASSHSDLPSYNEQFF
cdr3_nt: TGTGCCAGCAGCCATAGTGACCTGCCTTCCTACAATGAGCAGTTCTTC
j_call: TRBJ2-1
v_call: TRBV3-1
d_call: -
clone_size: many

cdr3_aa: CASREWTGNVLTF
cdr3_nt: TGTGCCAGCAGAGAATGGACAGGGAACGTCCTGACTTTC
j_call: TRBJ2-6
v_call: TRBV6-1
d_call: TRBD1
clone_size: -

cdr3_aa: CSASDAGDTGELFF
cdr3_nt: TGCAGTGCTAGTGACGCGGGGGACACCGGGGAGCTGTTTTTT
j_call: TRBJ2-2
v_call: TRBV20-1
d_call: TRBD2
clone_size: few

cdr3_aa: CASRGPRDEQFF
cdr3_nt: TGTGCCAGCAGGGGACCTAGAGATGAGCAGTTCTTC
j_call: TRBJ2-1
v_call: TRBV2
d_call: -
clone_size: few

cdr3_aa: CASSGGGGVRIQYF
cdr3_nt: TGTGCCAGCAGTGGCGGGGGAGGCGTGAGAATTCAGTACTTC
j_call: TRBJ2-4
v_call: TRBV6-1
d_call: TRBD2
clone_size: few